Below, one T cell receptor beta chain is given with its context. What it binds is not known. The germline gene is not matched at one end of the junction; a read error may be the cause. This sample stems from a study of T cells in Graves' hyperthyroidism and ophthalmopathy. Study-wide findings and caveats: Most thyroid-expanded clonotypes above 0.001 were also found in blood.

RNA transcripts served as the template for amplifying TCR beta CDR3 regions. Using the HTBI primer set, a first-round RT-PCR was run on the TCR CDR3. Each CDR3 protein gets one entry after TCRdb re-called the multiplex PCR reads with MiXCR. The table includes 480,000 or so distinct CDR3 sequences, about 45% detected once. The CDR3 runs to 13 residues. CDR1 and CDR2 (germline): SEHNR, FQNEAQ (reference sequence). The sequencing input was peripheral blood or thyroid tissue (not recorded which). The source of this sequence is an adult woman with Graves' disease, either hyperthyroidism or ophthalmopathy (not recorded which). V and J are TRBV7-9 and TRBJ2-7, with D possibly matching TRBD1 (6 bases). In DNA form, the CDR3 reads TGCGCCAGCAGCCACCCGGACAGCTACGAGCAGTACTTC. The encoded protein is CASSHPDSYEQYF.